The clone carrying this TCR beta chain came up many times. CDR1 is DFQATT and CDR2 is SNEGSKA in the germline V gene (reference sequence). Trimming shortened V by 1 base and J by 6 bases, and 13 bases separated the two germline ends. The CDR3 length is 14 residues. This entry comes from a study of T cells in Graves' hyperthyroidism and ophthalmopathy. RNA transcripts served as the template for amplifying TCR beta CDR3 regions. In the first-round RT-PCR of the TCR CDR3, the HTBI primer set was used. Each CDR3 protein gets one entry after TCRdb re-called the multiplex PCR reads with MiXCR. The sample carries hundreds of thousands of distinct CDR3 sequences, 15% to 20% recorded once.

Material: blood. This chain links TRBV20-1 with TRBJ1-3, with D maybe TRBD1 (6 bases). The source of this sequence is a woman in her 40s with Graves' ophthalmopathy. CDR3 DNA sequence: TGCAGTGCTAGAGGGACAGAAGCCGAAAACACCATATATTTT. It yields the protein CSARGTEAENTIYF.